This entry describes one T cell receptor (beta chain). As yet, its antigen is unknown. This sample was included in a study of T cell responses to AZD1222 COVID-19 vaccine. Only in-frame clones appear in the TCRdb table, and some are missing; sequencing was by immunoSEQ multiplex PCR. Seen here are tens of thousands of clones, approximately 92% observed once, and the top ten hold roughly 5%. Whole-study results and caveats: The breadth and depth of Spike-specific TCRs increased once two AZD1222 doses had been given. Among the donors, most were white British and more were female, and clonal diversity was possibly underestimated. Just 5 or 6 AZD1222 recipients tested seropositive at baseline. The peak T cell response came first, and repertoires were sampled only after it.

Germline V gives CDR1 LNHDA, CDR2 SQIVND (reference sequence). This CDR3 has 11 amino acids. With 10 bases clipped from V and 8 bases from J, the junction kept 5 bases outside the gene matches. The sequence derives from an adult who received the AZD1222 COVID-19 vaccine. The sample in question was peripheral blood, obtained 28 days after the second AZD1222 dose. The gene calls are TRBV19 and TRBJ1-2, with 9 bases that match TRBD1. CDR3 coding DNA: TGTGCCACCGGGGACAGGGCGGGCTACACCTTC. Translating it yields CATGDRAGYTF.